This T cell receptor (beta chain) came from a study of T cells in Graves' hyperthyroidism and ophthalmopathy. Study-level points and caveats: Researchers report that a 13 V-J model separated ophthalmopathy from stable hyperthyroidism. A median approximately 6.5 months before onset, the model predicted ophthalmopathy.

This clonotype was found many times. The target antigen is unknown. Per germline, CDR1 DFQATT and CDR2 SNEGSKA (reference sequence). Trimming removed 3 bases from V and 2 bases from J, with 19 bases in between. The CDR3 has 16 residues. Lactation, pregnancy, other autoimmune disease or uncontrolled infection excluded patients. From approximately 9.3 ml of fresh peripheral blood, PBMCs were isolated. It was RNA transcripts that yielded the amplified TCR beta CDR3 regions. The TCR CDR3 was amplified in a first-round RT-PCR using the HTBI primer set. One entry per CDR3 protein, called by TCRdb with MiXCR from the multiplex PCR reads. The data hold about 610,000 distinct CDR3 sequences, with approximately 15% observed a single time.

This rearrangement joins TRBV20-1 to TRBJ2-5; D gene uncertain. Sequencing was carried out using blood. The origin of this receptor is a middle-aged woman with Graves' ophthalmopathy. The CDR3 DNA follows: TGCAGTGCTAGCCCCCTTAAGTCTGGAAGTCAAGAGACCCAGTACTTC. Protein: CSASPLKSGSQETQYF.